Listed below are T cell receptor beta chains from one sample, sequenced in a study of T cell repertoires in cytomegalovirus infection. TCRdb called the reads again in MiXCR, with one record for every CDR3 protein. The data contain hundreds of thousands of distinct CDR3 sequences, roughly 24% of them singletons. The sequenced sample was CD8+ T cells from PBMCs. All receptors come from a human donor in good health (CMV status not recorded). Some clones in this sample may be carry-over from other donors' samples. Each CDR3 is given without its conserved first and last residue. A D gene is named only where the DNA matches it firmly.

V	D	CDR3
TRBV19	.	ASISGNTEAF
TRBV7-9	.	ASSLTEETQY
TRBV7-9	.	ASSLVPGTGAYEQY
TRBV19	.	ASSPISGNTIY
TRBV6-1	.	ASSERGYEQF
TRBV7-2	TRBD2	ASSYGLAGVGANVLT
TRBV7-3	.	ASSLLGGDGAYNEQF
TRBV20-1	.	SARTRETQY
TRBV29-1	.	SVVGGRGNSEAF
TRBV28	.	ASSGGRRGHNEQF
TRBV5-4	.	ASSLVHRENTEAF
TRBV5-1	.	ASTGQKGGYT
TRBV15	TRBD2	ATAGAYTQY
TRBV29-1	.	SVEDRVGPTGTEYGYT
TRBV28	TRBD2	ASSQRLAGGRETQY
TRBV29-1	.	SVEKGGDEQY
TRBV12-5	.	ASGLVGQPHEQY
TRBV6-6	TRBD1	ASSSFEGAFSVHIQY
TRBV19	.	ASTTGREAF
TRBV7-2	.	ASSSRGANTGELF
TRBV29-1	TRBD1	SAPTGEGYT
TRBV28	.	ASSFKMTEAF
TRBV7-9	.	ASSLVGTETQY
TRBV7-9	TRBD1	ASSSPTQGAVGGELF
TRBV7-6	.	ASSGPRGIGKLF
TRBV7-8	TRBD2	ASSLGTAGGYTGELF
TRBV6-2/TRBV6-3	.	ASSESQNFNQPQH
TRBV28	TRBD1	ASSFKYRGSPHEPQH
TRBV7-6	.	ASSLEGKYGYT
TRBV6-6	.	ASSWGPQETQY
TRBV12-3/TRBV12-4	.	ASSFTSRGEQY
TRBV7-3	TRBD2	ASSLTAGVNEQF
TRBV7-3	TRBD2	ASSAIAGAGDTQY
TRBV19	.	ASSPGLSYGYT
TRBV5-4	TRBD2	ASTMRGDQETQY